The clone carrying this T cell receptor beta chain was detected ten times or more. Its antigen remains unknown. The data were taken from a study of type 1 regulatory T cells. Turning to the study itself: T-allo10 is an in vitro-generated, Tr1-enriched CD4 T cell product specific for alloantigen.

Using its own MiXCR run on the reads, TCRdb lists one record per CDR3 protein. The sample lists tens of thousands of distinct CDR3 sequences, under 25% occurring once. Broader study findings: Compared with non-Tr1 cells, Tr1 cells showed a narrower TCR repertoire.

Trimming removed 1 base at V and 7 bases at J, with 16 bases between. This CDR3 comprises 15 residues. The specimen sequenced was cultured type 1 regulatory T (Tr1) cells, either the whole culture or a sorted fraction (not recorded which). The source of this sequence is a human donor in good health. The chain recombines TRBV12-3 or TRBV12-4 with TRBJ1-1; no clear D. CDR3 in amino acids: CASSLGQMASFEAFF. The CDR3, as DNA: TGTGCCAGCAGTTTAGGTCAGATGGCGTCCTTTGAAGCTTTCTTT.